The 30 T cell receptor beta chains reported below all come from one sample, sequenced in a study of post-analysis software for immune sequencing data. The study, taken as a whole, reports: Controls had lower frequencies than patients of five or six TRBV segments, which included TRBV5-6, TRBV5-1 and TRBV20-1.

These receptors have no known antigen. Unique molecular identifiers were carried by the TCR beta cDNA libraries. TCRdb recomputed calls from the PCR reads with MiXCR, one row per CDR3 protein. The table includes a few hundred thousand distinct CDR3 sequences, 30% to 40% detected once. Sequenced material: blood. The receptor source for this set is a girl aged 2-17 years with multiple sclerosis.

In its sample, this clonotype was seen a few times. As DNA, the CDR3 is TGTGCCGCAGGGGGGACTAGCGGGAGCTACGAGCAGTACTTC. The encoded protein is CAAGGTSGSYEQYF. The chain carries TRBV10-3 and TRBJ2-7; 14 nucleotides line up with TRBD2. The V segment lost 11 bases and the J segment 3 bases; nucleotides outside the gene matches: 6. This CDR3 is built from 14 residues. CDR1 and CDR2 from the germline V gene are ENHRY and SYGVKD.

J is TRBJ2-5 and V is TRBV20-1, with D unclear. The germline V gene encodes CDR1 DFQATT and CDR2 SNEGSKA (reference sequence). Trimming stripped 6 bases from V and 1 base from J, with 6 bases between. CDR3 length: 11 amino acids. CDR3 in DNA: TGCAGTGCACAGACCCAAGAGACCCAGTACTTC. Translation: CSAQTQETQYF.

The sample holds a few counts of this clonotype. V usage is TRBV15 and J usage is TRBJ1-6, with unresolved D. Germline CDR1 LNHNV, CDR2 YYDKDF (reference sequence). The germline V and J ends were trimmed by 1 base and 5 bases, with 9 bases remaining between them. This CDR3 comprises 15 residues. The CDR3 DNA follows: TGTGCCACCAGCAGAGCCGACACAAATAATTCACCCCTCCACTTT. Protein product: CATSRADTNNSPLHF.

This chain connects TRBV6-1 to TRBJ2-2, with D possibly being TRBD1 (6 bases). The CDR3 runs to 21 residues. Per germline, CDR1 MNHNS and CDR2 SASEGT. Trimming left V 6 bases short and J 0 bases short, with 29 bases between. Here the CDR3 DNA reads TGTGCCAGCAGCCCCCTTTATCCTGACAGGCGACGTCAATCGAACACCGGGGAGCTGTTTTTT. Translating gives CASSPLYPDRRRQSNTGELFF.

This clonotype appeared a few times. The chain is built from TRBV4-1 and TRBJ2-1; D not resolved. This CDR3 region has 16 residues. The germline CDR1 and CDR2 sequences are MGHRA and YSYEKL. The V gene lost 1 base and the J gene lost 4 bases, with 14 bases spanning the gap. CDR3 coding DNA: TGCGCCAGCAGCCAAGTGGTGGAAAACAAATACAATGAGCAGTTCTTC. This gives the protein CASSQVVENKYNEQFF.

This clonotype was observed at least ten times. The CDR3 sequence is CASSYRLAGDNEQFF. CDR3 DNA sequence: TGTGCCAGCAGTTACAGACTAGCGGGGGACAATGAGCAGTTCTTC. The V gene is TRBV6-5, the J gene TRBJ2-1; the match to TRBD2 covers 12 bases. This CDR3 region has 15 residues. The J segment lost 5 bases and the V segment lost 2 bases, leaving 1 base of the junction unmatched. Germline V lookup: CDR1 MNHEY, CDR2 SVGAGI.

V usage is TRBV29-1 and J usage is TRBJ1-4, with D maybe TRBD1 (5 bases). CDR1 and CDR2 (germline): SQVTM, ANQGSEA. Trimming stripped 3 bases from V and 8 bases from J, with 13 bases between. The CDR3 has 13 amino acids. CDR3 sequence (DNA): TGCAGCGTTGAGAGGGGCCTAGGGGAAAAACTGTTTTTT. Translating it yields CSVERGLGEKLFF.

The rearrangement uses TRBV5-6 and TRBJ2-3, with D unresolved. The CDR3 consists of 11 residues. Germline V gene sequence: CDR1 SGHDT, CDR2 YYEEEE. Trimming left V 5 bases short and J 5 bases short, with 6 bases between. In DNA form, the CDR3 reads TGTGCCAGCAGGGCCGGAGATACGCAGTATTTT. Translation: CASRAGDTQYF.

As DNA, the CDR3 is TGTGCCACCAGCAGGCAGACAGGACGGGACAATGAGCAGTTCTTC. Protein sequence: CATSRQTGRDNEQFF. The chain uses TRBV15 and TRBJ2-1; D possibly corresponds to TRBD1 (6 bases). CDR3 length: 15 amino acids. V was trimmed by 3 bases and J by 5 bases, leaving 14 bases between them. Germline V gene sequence: CDR1 LNHNV, CDR2 YYDKDF (reference sequence).

This sequence joins TRBV29-1 and TRBJ2-3, with 10 nucleotides matching TRBD2. The CDR3 has 15 amino acids. Germline V gene lookup returns CDR1 SQVTM and CDR2 ANQGSEA. Unmatched junction bases numbered 6, after V lost 1 base and J lost 5 bases. CDR3 sequence: CSVEVGVAGGDTQYF. DNA of the CDR3: TGCAGCGTTGAAGTCGGGGTAGCGGGGGGAGATACGCAGTATTTT.

The rearrangement joins TRBV6-5 to TRBJ2-1; D ambiguous. V was cut by 6 bases and J by 6 bases, with 6 bases left in between. Germline CDR1 is MNHEY and CDR2 is SVGAGI. This CDR3 region has 11 residues. CDR3 in amino acids: CASRRVNEQFF. The CDR3 bases are TGTGCCAGCAGAAGGGTCAATGAGCAGTTCTTC.

The rearrangement joins TRBV7-9 to TRBJ1-1; no reliable D call. Germline V CDR1 and CDR2: SEHNR, FQNEAQ (reference sequence). This CDR3 contains 14 residues. V gave up 1 base and J gave up 4 bases, with 10 bases separating them. The CDR3, as DNA: TGTGCCAGCAGCTTAGGCAAGATACCCACTGAAGCTTTCTTT. Translating gives CASSLGKIPTEAFF.

This chain connects TRBV20-1 to TRBJ2-5; D is ambiguous. Germline lookup yields CDR1 DFQATT and CDR2 SNEGSKA (reference sequence). The CDR3 has 16 residues. Trimming pared 3 bases from V and 5 bases from J, leaving 22 bases between. CDR3 DNA sequence: TGCAGTGCTAGCCGAACGGCGGCTAACTTAGGGGAGACCCAGTACTTC. This codes for CSASRTAANLGETQYF.

In the case of this clonotype: One end of the junction is discordant with germline, which a read error may explain. The genes are TRBV20-1 and TRBJ2-3; TRBD1 aligns across 7 bases. The CDR3 spans 14 residues. Germline values: CDR1 DFQATT, CDR2 SNEGSKA (reference sequence). The CDR3 region has the DNA TGCAGTGTTAGAGCTCAGGGGGGCACAGATACGCAGTATTTT. The encoded protein is CSVRAQGGTDTQYF.

J is TRBJ1-4 and V is TRBV7-9; D is ambiguous. Germline CDR1 reads SEHNR; CDR2 reads FQNEAQ (reference sequence). Trimming took off 5 bases at V and 12 bases at J, with 16 bases between the two ends. The CDR3 contains 13 residues. This chain's CDR3 is CASSPSERMELFF. The CDR3 DNA reads as TGTGCCAGCAGCCCCTCGGAACGGATGGAACTGTTTTTT.

A few counts support this clonotype. The chain joins TRBV12-3 or TRBV12-4 to TRBJ2-1, with 10 bases matching TRBD2. The CDR3 is 18 amino acids. V dropped 2 bases and J dropped 3; count of bases not matched to a gene: 10. The CDR3 nucleotides are TGTGCCAGCAGTTTAACGGGACTAGCGAGGAGAATCTACAATGAGCAGTTCTTC. This encodes CASSLTGLARRIYNEQFF.

The chain has TRBV5-5 and TRBJ1-5; D perhaps matches TRBD1 (6 bases). The CDR3 consists of 17 residues. Trimming cost V 0 bases and J 7 bases, with 20 bases left between them. Germline CDR1 SGHKS, CDR2 YYEKEE (reference sequence). The CDR3: CASSLGGSGALRQPQHF. The CDR3, as DNA: TGTGCCAGCAGCTTGGGGGGGTCGGGGGCGCTGAGACAGCCCCAGCATTTT. Supplemented by reference TRBV5-5 and TRBJ1-5, the full variable domain reads DAGVTQSPTHLIKTRGQQVTLRCSPISGHKSVSWYQQVLGQGPQFIFQYYEKEERGRGNFPDRFSARQFPNYSSELNVNALLLGDSALYLCASSLGGSGALRQPQHFGDGTRLSIL.

This clonotype was counted only a few times. V usage is TRBV2 and J usage is TRBJ2-1, with 10 positions matching TRBD2. The CDR3 has 14 residues. Germline CDR1 and CDR2: SNHLY and FYNNEI. The ends lost 7 bases at V and 12 bases at J; junction bases unmatched: 12. CDR3 loop: CASTEEAAGGRQFF. DNA for the CDR3: TGTGCCAGCACCGAAGAGGCAGCGGGGGGGCGGCAGTTCTTC.

The rearrangement joins TRBV3-1 to TRBJ1-1, with D perhaps TRBD1 (5 bases). The length of the CDR3 is 14 residues. V lost 3 bases and J lost 5, with 13 bases in between. Germline V gene sequence: CDR1 LGHDT, CDR2 YNNKEL (reference sequence). The CDR3 reads CASSQGRKGTEAFF. DNA of the CDR3: TGTGCCAGCAGCCAGGGAAGGAAGGGGACTGAAGCTTTCTTT.

This chain joins TRBV5-1 and TRBJ2-2, with D possibly being TRBD1 or TRBD2 (5 bases each). Germline V gene sequence: CDR1 SGHRS, CDR2 YFSETQ. The CDR3 has 12 amino acids. The V and J ends lost 7 bases and 6 bases respectively, with 10 bases between them. The chain's CDR3 is CASRGGAGELFF. Written as DNA, the CDR3 is TGCGCCAGCCGTGGGGGAGCCGGGGAGCTGTTTTTT.

With respect to this clonotype: A read error may produce the germline difference seen at one junction end. The V call is TRBV5-1, the J call TRBJ2-3; 7 nucleotides agree with TRBD1. In germline, CDR1 is SGHRS, CDR2 YFSETQ. The CDR3 covers 14 residues. The CDR3 protein is CASSSESGTDAQYF. The CDR3 DNA reads as TGCGCCAGCAGCTCAGAGTCAGGGACAGATGCGCAGTATTTT. Variable domain in full (rest from reference TRBV5-1 and TRBJ2-3): KAGVTQTPRYLIKTRGQQVTLSCSPISGHRSVSWYQQTPGQGLQFLFEYFSETQRNKGNFPGRFSGRQFSNSRSEMNVSTLELGDSALYLCASSSESGTDAQYFGPGTRLTVL.

This clonotype was recorded a few times. The V gene is TRBV5-5, the J gene TRBJ1-1; no clear D. V was clipped by 3 bases and J by 0 bases, with 9 bases between them. CDR3 length equals 14 residues. Per germline, CDR1 SGHKS and CDR2 YYEKEE (reference sequence). The CDR3: CASSSMTLNTEAFF. DNA of the CDR3: TGTGCCAGCAGCTCTATGACGCTGAACACTGAAGCTTTCTTT.

This sequence joins TRBV5-1 and TRBJ2-3, with TRBD1 as a possible D gene (5 bases). CDR1 and CDR2 (germline): SGHRS, YFSETQ. This CDR3 spans 15 amino acids. V dropped 2 bases and J dropped 3 bases, with 13 bases sitting between them. CDR3 region: CASSFLTPGTDTQYF. The CDR3 region has the DNA TGCGCCAGCAGCTTCCTGACACCAGGGACAGATACGCAGTATTTT.

This clonotype has a handful of counts. V is TRBV20-1 and J is TRBJ2-1, with TRBD2 matching over 11 bases. The CDR3 is made up of 14 amino acids. The V and J ends lost 5 bases and 4 bases, in that order; junction bases with no gene match: 4. Looked up from germline, CDR1 is DFQATT and CDR2 is SNEGSKA (reference sequence). CDR3 residues: CSAYSGGGYNEQFF. The DNA of the CDR3 is TGCAGTGCTTATAGCGGGGGGGGATACAATGAGCAGTTCTTC.

The chain joins TRBV7-9 to TRBJ1-2; D remains ambiguous. Germline-derived CDR1 and CDR2 are SEHNR and FQNEAQ (reference sequence). The CDR3 totals 14 residues. Trimming cost V 6 bases and J 4 bases, with 15 bases left between them. CDR3 nucleotide sequence: TGTGCCAGCAGTATGCCTGACACCCTCTATGGCTACACCTTC. This sequence encodes CASSMPDTLYGYTF.

V usage is TRBV20-1 and J usage is TRBJ2-1; 8 bases align to TRBD2. The V gene's germline CDR1 is DFQATT and CDR2 SNEGSKA (reference sequence). This CDR3 spans 12 amino acids. The CDR3 is CRAPGTSNEQFF. CDR3 nucleotide sequence: TGCAGGGCGCCCGGGACTAGCAATGAGCAGTTCTTC.

This clonotype was observed a few times. The gene calls are TRBV20-1 and TRBJ1-4, with D possibly TRBD1 on 5 matching bases. The CDR3 has 13 amino acids. The V gene's germline CDR1 is DFQATT and CDR2 SNEGSKA (reference sequence). V dropped 1 base and J dropped 13 bases, with 16 bases sitting between them. This CDR3 is CSARGTIQGSLFF. DNA for the CDR3: TGCAGTGCTAGAGGCACAATCCAGGGATCACTGTTTTTT.

CDR3 DNA sequence: TGTGCCAGCAGCCCCCCCACTAGCGGCACCTACAATGAGCAGTTCTTC. Translation: CASSPPTSGTYNEQFF. This chain uses TRBV7-9 with TRBJ2-1; 8 bases agree with TRBD2. The germline CDR1 and CDR2 sequences are SEHNR and FQNEAQ (reference sequence). The CDR3 totals 16 residues. J gave up 2 bases and V 5 bases, and 8 bases lay outside the gene matches.

This clonotype was recorded many times. The rearrangement links TRBV7-9 to TRBJ1-2; D remains ambiguous. V dropped 3 bases and J dropped 2 bases, with 10 bases sitting between them. Germline V CDR1 and CDR2: SEHNR, FQNEAQ (reference sequence). The CDR3 runs to 14 residues. The CDR3 DNA follows: TGTGCCAGCAGCTTGTCCGGCAGGAACTATGGCTACACCTTC. Protein sequence: CASSLSGRNYGYTF.

This clonotype was counted many times. The chain has TRBV12-3 or TRBV12-4 and TRBJ2-7; no reliable D call. Trimming took off 1 base at V and 4 bases at J, with 8 bases between the two ends. The CDR3 contains 13 residues. The CDR3 sequence: CASSLGQVYEQYF. CDR3 DNA sequence: TGTGCCAGCAGTTTAGGGCAGGTTTACGAGCAGTACTTC.